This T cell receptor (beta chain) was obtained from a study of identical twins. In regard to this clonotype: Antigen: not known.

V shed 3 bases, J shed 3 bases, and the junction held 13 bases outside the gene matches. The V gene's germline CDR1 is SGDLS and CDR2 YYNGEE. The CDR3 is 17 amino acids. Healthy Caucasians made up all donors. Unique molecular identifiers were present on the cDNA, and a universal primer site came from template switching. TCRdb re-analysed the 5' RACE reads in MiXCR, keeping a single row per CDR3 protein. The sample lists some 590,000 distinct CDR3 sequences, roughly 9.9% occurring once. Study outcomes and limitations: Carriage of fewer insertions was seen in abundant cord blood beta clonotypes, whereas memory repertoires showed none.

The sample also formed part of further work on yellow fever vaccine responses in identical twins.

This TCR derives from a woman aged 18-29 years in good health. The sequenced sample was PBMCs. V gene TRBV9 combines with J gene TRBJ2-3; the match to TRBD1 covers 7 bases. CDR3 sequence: CASSGILGQERTDTQYF. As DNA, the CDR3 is TGTGCCAGCAGCGGAATCCTCGGACAGGAGAGGACAGATACGCAGTATTTT.